This TCR beta chain was sequenced in a study of identifying expanded T cells in peripheral blood. This CDR3 is built from 12 residues. Looked up from germline, CDR1 is ENHRY and CDR2 is SYGVKD. Trimming stripped 5 bases from V and 7 bases from J, with 12 bases between. Study-level results: Across healthy donors, higher total template counts meant significantly greater roughly 2-week count variance. Differentially abundant clones: 0.95 to 1.5 between replicates, roughly 16 at roughly 2 weeks, less than 20 at four.

No infections or other immune events were documented during collection. A few counts support this clone. The antigen remains undetermined. Repertoires were generated with immunoSEQ multiplex PCR, while TCRdb's copy carries only in-frame clones and drops some. This table has about 85,000 clones, 88% appearing once. V gene TRBV10-3 combines with J gene TRBJ2-7; D is unresolved. The sequenced material came from blood. This clonotype was obtained from a person between 18 and 70 years old in good health. The CDR3 sequence is CAISTPAREQYF. The CDR3 DNA follows: TGTGCCATCAGTACCCCCGCGAGGGAGCAGTACTTC.